This T cell receptor beta chain comes out of a study of immune evolution from preneoplasia to lung adenocarcinoma. J gave up 4 bases and V 7 bases, and 3 bases lay outside the gene matches. Per germline, CDR1 LNHDA and CDR2 SQIVND (reference sequence). The CDR3 sequence is 13 residues long. Produced via immunoSEQ multiplex PCR; TCRdb's table is partial and in-frame only. This repertoire shows about 16,000 clones, 86% found once; its top ten account for 2% to 3%. Sample: FFPE invasive lung adenocarcinoma tissue. The clonotype comes from a person aged 65-85 years with invasive lung adenocarcinoma. This chain joins TRBV19 and TRBJ2-2; 7 positions agree with TRBD2. CDR3 coding DNA: TGTGCCAGTACTGGACTAGTCACCGGGGAGCTGTTTTTT. Translated, it gives CASTGLVTGELFF.